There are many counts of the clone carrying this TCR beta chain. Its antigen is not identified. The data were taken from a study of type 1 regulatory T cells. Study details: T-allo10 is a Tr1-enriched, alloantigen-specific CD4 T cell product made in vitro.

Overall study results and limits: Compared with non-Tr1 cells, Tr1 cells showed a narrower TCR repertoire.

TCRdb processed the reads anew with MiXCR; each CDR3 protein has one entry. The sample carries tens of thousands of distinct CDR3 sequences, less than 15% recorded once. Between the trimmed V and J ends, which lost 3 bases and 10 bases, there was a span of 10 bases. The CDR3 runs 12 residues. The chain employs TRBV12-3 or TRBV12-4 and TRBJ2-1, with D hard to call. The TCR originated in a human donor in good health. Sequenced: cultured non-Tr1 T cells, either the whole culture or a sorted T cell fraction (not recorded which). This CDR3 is CASSLGGVEQFF. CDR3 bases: TGTGCCAGCAGTTTGGGCGGCGTGGAGCAGTTCTTC.